A selection of T cell receptor beta chains follows, all from one sample in a study of cytomegalovirus exposure and HLA in healthy donors. The data were produced by immunoSEQ multiplex PCR, yet TCRdb's version contains in-frame clones alone and is incomplete. The sample lists about 92,000 clones, under 85% occurring once. The specimen sequenced was PBMCs. The receptors derive from a man in his fifties in good health and CMV-seropositive. Both conserved end residues are part of each CDR3. D genes are given only for firm matches. A clone size is listed for some rows: how often the clone was seen (once, few, many), or a class if it is expanded.

TRBD2,-,TRBV27,TRBJ2-1,TGTGCCAGCAGTTTATCGGGGGGGTTCCCTTACAATGAGCAGTTCTTC,CASSLSGGFPYNEQFF
-,-,TRBV4-2,TRBJ1-2,TGTGCCAGCAGCCCGGAAGTTGGGCAGGGGAACTATGGCTACACCTTC,CASSPEVGQGNYGYTF
TRBD1,-,TRBV6-1,TRBJ1-2,TGTGCCAGCAGTGTACCGGACAGGGTCCGCGGCTACACCTTC,CASSVPDRVRGYTF
-,-,TRBV28,TRBJ1-5,TGTGCCAGCAGTTTCCAGCAGGGTGGTGGTCAGCCCCAGCATTTT,CASSFQQGGGQPQHF
-,-,TRBV29-1,TRBJ2-1,TGCAGCGTTCCCCTCAACGCGGGGTACAATGAGCAGTTCTTC,CSVPLNAGYNEQFF
-,-,TRBV29-1,TRBJ1-1,TGCAGCGTTGATGGCCAGGGAAACACTGAAGCTTTCTTT,CSVDGQGNTEAFF
TRBD1,-,TRBV13,TRBJ2-7,TGTGCCAGCAGCTTACAGGGGGTTCACGAGCAGTACTTC,CASSLQGVHEQYF
TRBD2,-,TRBV2,TRBJ2-1,TGTGCCAGCAGCTTAGCGGGGGGGCCTAGAAATGAGCAGTTCTTC,CASSLAGGPRNEQFF
-,-,TRBV2,TRBJ1-2,TGTGCCAGCAGTGATGTGGGGGGGCATGGCTATGGCTACCCCTTC,CASSDVGGHGYGYPF
-,-,TRBV7-2,TRBJ1-6,TGTGCCAGCAGCCTGGGGACATCCTCCTATAATTCACCCCTCCACTTT,CASSLGTSSYNSPLHF
TRBD1,-,TRBV9,TRBJ1-6,TGTGCCAGCAGCGTCACTCGTGTAGGAGGGACAGGGGTTAATTCACCCCTCCACTTT,CASSVTRVGGTGVNSPLHF
-,-,TRBV5-5,TRBJ2-3,TGTGCCAGCAGCTCTTATTATAGCACAGATACGCAGTATTTT,CASSSYYSTDTQYF
TRBD2,-,TRBV9,TRBJ2-2,TGTGCCAGCAGCGTACTTCGGACTAGCGGGGGGGCTGGGGAGCTGTTTTTT,CASSVLRTSGGAGELFF
-,-,TRBV9,TRBJ1-2,TGTGCCAGCAGCGTAGGGGGAGGGAACTATGGCTACACCTTC,CASSVGGGNYGYTF
TRBD2,-,TRBV4-1,TRBJ2-1,TGCGCCAGCAGCCAAGAGGTAGGGACTAGCGGCTACAATGAGCAGTTCTTC,CASSQEVGTSGYNEQFF
-,-,TRBV5-1,TRBJ2-1,TGCGCCAGCAGCCCGGGGGACTACAATGAGCAGTTCTTC,CASSPGDYNEQFF
-,-,TRBV4-3,TRBJ2-2,TGCGCCAGCAGCCCCCGGCTAGACGGCACCGGGGAGCTGTTTTTT,CASSPRLDGTGELFF
-,-,TRBV5-6,TRBJ2-7,TGTGCCAGCAGCTTGGATACAGGGACGGGGTACTTC,CASSLDTGTGYF
-,few,TRBV7-3,TRBJ2-6,TGTGCCAGCAGCTCTCCGTACCCGACAGCCCCTAGCTCTGGGGCCAACGTCCTGACTTTC,CASSSPYPTAPSSGANVLTF
-,-,TRBV7-9,TRBJ2-7,TGTGCCAGCAGCTTAACTATCTCCTACGAGCAGTACTTC,CASSLTISYEQYF
-,-,TRBV4-3,TRBJ1-1,TGCGCCAGCAGCCAAGAAGTATGGCAGAACACCGAAGCTTTCTTT,CASSQEVWQNTEAFF
TRBD2,-,TRBV7-6,TRBJ2-1,TGTGCCAGCAGCCCTAGCGTGGGACTAGCGGGATCTGAGCAGTTCTTC,CASSPSVGLAGSEQFF
-,-,TRBV5-8,TRBJ2-6,TGTGCCAGCAGCTCGACTATTACTGGGGCCAACGTCCTGACTTTC,CASSSTITGANVLTF
-,-,TRBV4-3,TRBJ2-7,TGCGCCAGCAGCCAAGATTGGTCAGAAAACGAGCAGTACTTC,CASSQDWSENEQYF
-,-,TRBV5-1,TRBJ2-7,TGCGCCAGCAGCTTGCAACCGGGACAAAGAGGCGGCGAGCAGTACTTC,CASSLQPGQRGGEQYF
TRBD1,-,TRBV6-5,TRBJ1-2,TGTGCCAGCAGTCAGGACAGGATCTATGGCTACCCCTTC,CASSQDRIYGYPF
-,-,TRBV11-2,TRBJ1-1,TGTGCCAGCAGCTCGGGGGGTCGGTTTGCCACTGAAGCTTTCTTT,CASSSGGRFATEAFF
-,-,TRBV7-9,TRBJ1-2,TGTGCCAGCAGCCCCGTCGGGGGAGGCTACACCTTC,CASSPVGGGYTF
-,-,TRBV7-2,TRBJ2-4,TGTGCCAGCAGCTTAGATCGGAGCACGAGCATTCAGTACTTC,CASSLDRSTSIQYF
TRBD1,-,TRBV9,TRBJ2-7,TGTGCCAGCAGCCCCAGTGGCGGGACAGGGCCCTACGAGCAGTACTTC,CASSPSGGTGPYEQYF
TRBD1,-,TRBV6-1,TRBJ1-2,TGTGCCAGCACCAGGGACAGTTTCTATGGCTACACCTTC,CASTRDSFYGYTF
TRBD1,-,TRBV9,TRBJ2-1,TGTGCCAGCAGTAACCTACAGGGGATTGAGCAGTTCTTC,CASSNLQGIEQFF
-,-,TRBV28,TRBJ2-7,TGTGCCAGCAGTTTATCGGCTAGGCCCGAGCAGTACTTC,CASSLSARPEQYF
TRBD1,-,TRBV29-1,TRBJ1-5,TGCAGCGGTCAAGACAGGGTGGAGAATCAGCCCCAGAATTTT,CSGQDRVENQPQNF
TRBD1,-,TRBV25-1,TRBJ2-5,TGTGCCAGCAGTGAGTCAGACAGGGTGGACTTC,CASSESDRVDF
-,-,TRBV4-3,TRBJ2-1,TGCGCCAGCAGCAAGGCACTAGCCGAAGAACCACAAAATGAGCAGTTCTTC,CASSKALAEEPQNEQFF